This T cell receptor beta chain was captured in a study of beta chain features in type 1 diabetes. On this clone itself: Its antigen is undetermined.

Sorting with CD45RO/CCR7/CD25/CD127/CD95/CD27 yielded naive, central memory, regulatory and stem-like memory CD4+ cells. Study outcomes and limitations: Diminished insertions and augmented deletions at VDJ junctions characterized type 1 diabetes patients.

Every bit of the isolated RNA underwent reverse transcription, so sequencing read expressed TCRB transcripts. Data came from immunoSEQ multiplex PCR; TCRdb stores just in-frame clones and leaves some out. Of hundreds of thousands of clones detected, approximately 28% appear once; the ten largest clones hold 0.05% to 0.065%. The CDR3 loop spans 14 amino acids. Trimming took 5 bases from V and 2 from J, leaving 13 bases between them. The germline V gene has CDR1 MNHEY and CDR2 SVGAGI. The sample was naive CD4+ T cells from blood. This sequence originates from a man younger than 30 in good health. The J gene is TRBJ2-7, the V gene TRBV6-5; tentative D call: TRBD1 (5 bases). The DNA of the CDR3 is TGTGCCAGCAGTCGCCGACAGCAAGCCTACGAGCAGTACTTC. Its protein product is CASSRRQQAYEQYF.